A selection of T cell receptor beta chains follows, all from one sample in a study of sequential checkpoint blockade in melanoma. The repertoire was sequenced with immunoSEQ multiplex PCR; TCRdb's copy has only in-frame clones and lacks some. The data contain about 4,000 clones, roughly 25% of them singletons. Sequenced material: tumor tissue (inferred from file names), taken from a patient given nivolumab and ipilimumab in sequence. The origin of the receptors is a human donor with melanoma. Both conserved end residues are part of each CDR3. D genes are given only for firm matches. Size tells how often a clone was seen (once, few, many) or the class of an expanded clone, and some rows leave it out.

clone_size j_call d_call v_call cdr3_nt cdr3_aa
NA TRBJ2-3 NA TRBV23-1 TGCGCCAGCAGCTTTACAGGGACAGATACGCAGTATTTT CASSFTGTDTQYF
NA TRBJ1-1 TRBD1 TRBV5-1 TGCGCCAGCAGCACGGAGACAGGGGCGGGCACTGAAGCTTTCTTT CASSTETGAGTEAFF
NA TRBJ2-7 NA TRBV9 TGTGCCAGCAGTCCATTCTCAGGGACCGGACACGAGCAGTACTTC CASSPFSGTGHEQYF
many TRBJ2-1 TRBD1 TRBV7-1 TGTGCCAGCAGCACCGGCGTCCGGACAGGGGCCTACAATGAGCAGTTCTTC CASSTGVRTGAYNEQFF
few TRBJ1-6 TRBD1 TRBV28 TGTGCCAGCAGTGGGCCGGGACAGGGGGGTTCACCCCTCCACTTT CASSGPGQGGSPLHF
NA TRBJ2-7 NA TRBV5-1 TGCGCCAGCAGCTTGTTATCGAGCAAAACCTACGAGCAGTACTTC CASSLLSSKTYEQYF
NA TRBJ1-1 NA TRBV19 TGTGCCACCCGCCGATTGGACAGTGGGGAAACTGAAGCTTTCTTT CATRRLDSGETEAFF
many TRBJ1-6 NA TRBV11-3 TGTGCCAGCAGGACGGGAGGCCCCAATTCACCCCTCCACTTT CASRTGGPNSPLHF
NA TRBJ2-2 NA TRBV18 TGTGCCAGCTCCCCCTACCGTCCGGTTCGTAGTGGGACCGGGGAGCTGTTTTTT CASSPYRPVRSGTGELFF
many TRBJ2-3 NA TRBV11-3 TGTGCCAGCAGCCCGGGACCAGCTAGCACAGATACGCAGTATTTT CASSPGPASTDTQYF
NA TRBJ2-3 NA TRBV6-8 TGTGCCAGCAGTTACTCGACTGTTACAGATACGCAGTATTTT CASSYSTVTDTQYF
medium-sized TRBJ1-1 NA TRBV11-3 TGTGCCAGCAGCCCTACGACCCCAGGGAACACTGAAGCTTTCTTT CASSPTTPGNTEAFF
few TRBJ1-2 TRBD1 TRBV15 TGTGCCACCAGCAGAGAAAAGGGGGCGAATGGCTACACCTTC CATSREKGANGYTF
many TRBJ2-3 TRBD2 TRBV11-3 TGTGCCAGCAGCTCCGGGACTAGCGGGCCCACAGATACGCAGTATTTT CASSSGTSGPTDTQYF
NA TRBJ1-6 NA TRBV6-8 TGTGCCAGCAGTCAAGGGACGGTTAGCTCCTATAATTCACCCCTCCACTTT CASSQGTVSSYNSPLHF